This is a list of T cell receptor beta chains from one sample in a study of shared clonotypes between healthy human individuals. The repertoire was sequenced with immunoSEQ multiplex PCR; TCRdb's copy has only in-frame clones and lacks some. The sample carries about 580,000 clones, more than 95% recorded once. Sequenced: naive CD8+ T cells sorted from blood. The receptors were sampled from a man aged 25 to 40 in good health. Both conserved end residues are part of each CDR3. A D gene is named only where the DNA matches it firmly. A clone size is listed for some rows: how often the clone was seen (once, few, many), or a class if it is expanded.

.	.	TRBJ2-7	TRBV7-8	CASSLGPSYEQYF	TGTGCCAGCAGCTTAGGGCCGTCCTACGAGCAGTACTTC
.	.	TRBJ2-5	TRBV19	CASSIDTGGLETQYF	TGTGCCAGTAGTATAGATACGGGGGGCTTGGAGACCCAGTACTTC
.	.	TRBJ2-5	TRBV19	CASSIQETQYF	TGTGCCAGTAGTATCCAAGAGACCCAGTACTTC
.	TRBD1	TRBJ1-2	TRBV7-9	CASSTGTAAELNYGYTF	TGTGCCAGCAGCACTGGGACAGCAGCAGAACTGAACTATGGCTACACCTTC
.	TRBD1	TRBJ2-2	TRBV27	CASSERGTGGYDTGELFF	TGTGCCAGCAGCGAGCGAGGGACAGGGGGCTATGATACCGGGGAGCTGTTTTTT
.	TRBD1	TRBJ2-5	TRBV29-1	CSVEGAGGQETQYF	TGCAGCGTTGAAGGGGCAGGGGGCCAAGAGACCCAGTACTTC
once	.	TRBJ1-2	TRBV29-1	CSVNFGGSRPNNYGYTF	TGCAGCGTTAATTTTGGGGGCTCCCGCCCCAATAACTATGGCTACACCTTC
.	TRBD1	TRBJ1-5	TRBV10-2	CASSGQGASNQPQHF	TGCGCCAGCAGTGGACAGGGGGCTAGCAATCAGCCCCAGCATTTT
.	.	TRBJ2-1	TRBV9	CASSVPPYNEQFF	TGTGCCAGCAGCGTCCCCCCGTACAATGAGCAGTTCTTC
.	TRBD1	TRBJ2-3	TRBV13	CASSLEQGTTDTQYF	TGTGCCAGCAGCTTAGAACAGGGGACCACAGATACGCAGTATTTT
.	TRBD2	TRBJ2-7	TRBV4-1	CASSQGGGLEGGFEQYF	TGCGCCAGCAGCCAAGGCGGGGGACTAGAGGGAGGATTCGAGCAGTACTTC
.	.	TRBJ2-3	TRBV6-5	CASSPARFRGDTQYF	TGTGCCAGCAGCCCCGCCCGTTTTAGGGGAGATACGCAGTATTTT
.	.	TRBJ2-1	TRBV10-1	CASSESKDGVNEQFF	TGCGCCAGCAGTGAGTCGAAGGACGGAGTCAATGAGCAGTTCTTC
.	TRBD2	TRBJ2-1	TRBV7-9	CASSPPPVAGFSYNEQFF	TGTGCCAGCAGCCCCCCCCCAGTAGCGGGATTTTCCTACAATGAGCAGTTCTTC
.	TRBD2	TRBJ2-1	TRBV14	CASSLRLAITNEQFF	TGTGCCAGCAGCCTACGACTAGCTATTACTAATGAGCAGTTCTTC
few	.	TRBJ2-7	TRBV5-1	CASSLESYEQYF	TGCGCCAGCAGCTTGGAGAGCTACGAGCAGTACTTC
.	TRBD1	TRBJ1-1	TRBV5-1	CASSLKGANTEAFF	TGCGCCAGCAGCTTAAAGGGGGCGAACACTGAAGCTTTCTTT
.	TRBD1	TRBJ2-7	TRBV16	CASSQFPGGIYEQYF	TGTGCCAGCAGCCAATTCCCAGGGGGCATCTACGAGCAGTACTTC
.	.	TRBJ2-7	TRBV11-2	CASSLVDRSYEQYF	TGTGCCAGCAGCTTAGTAGACCGATCCTACGAGCAGTACTTC
.	TRBD2	TRBJ2-7	TRBV6-6	CASSYSGGSGGEQYF	TGTGCCAGCAGTTACTCGGGAGGGTCCGGGGGCGAGCAGTACTTC
.	.	TRBJ1-1	TRBV13	CASSLGDEAFF	TGTGCCAGCAGCTTAGGGGATGAAGCTTTCTTT
few	.	TRBJ2-1	TRBV6-1	CASSGPGQGYNEQFF	TGTGCCAGCAGTGGACCGGGACAAGGATACAATGAGCAGTTCTTC
.	.	TRBJ2-3	TRBV5-4	CASSLVSGPQQDTQYF	TGTGCCAGCAGCTTGGTATCGGGGCCTCAACAAGATACGCAGTATTTT
.	TRBD1	TRBJ2-7	TRBV6-1	CASSSGPGGKQYF	TGTGCCAGCAGTTCGGGACCAGGGGGTAAGCAGTACTTC
.	.	TRBJ2-1	TRBV27	CASSRTGNYNEQFF	TGTGCCAGCAGTCGAACAGGGAATTACAATGAGCAGTTCTTC
.	TRBD2	TRBJ2-7	TRBV7-9	CASSFSGGGQYF	TGTGCCAGCAGCTTCTCGGGAGGGGGGCAGTACTTC
.	.	TRBJ2-2	TRBV7-9	CASSWGENFGELFF	TGTGCCAGCAGCTGGGGGGAGAACTTCGGGGAGCTGTTTTTT
.	.	TRBJ2-7	TRBV29-1	CSVEDKQSSYEQYF	TGCAGCGTTGAAGATAAACAGAGCTCCTACGAGCAGTACTTC
.	TRBD2	TRBJ2-1	TRBV4-3	CASSQDRASGRDEQFF	TGCGCCAGCAGCCAAGATAGAGCTAGCGGGAGAGATGAGCAGTTCTTC
.	.	TRBJ1-1	TRBV27	CASTPRPWNTEAFF	TGTGCCAGCACCCCTCGACCCTGGAACACTGAAGCTTTCTTT
.	TRBD1	TRBJ1-4	TRBV7-9	CASSLASQGAYKEKLFF	TGTGCCAGCAGCTTAGCGTCACAGGGGGCATATAAGGAAAAACTGTTTTTT
.	.	TRBJ1-1	TRBV30	CAWSAVGLNTEAFF	TGTGCCTGGAGTGCCGTCGGGCTGAACACTGAAGCTTTCTTT
.	.	TRBJ2-1	TRBV14	CASSHLSESSYNEQFF	TGTGCCAGCAGCCACTTAAGCGAGAGCTCCTACAATGAGCAGTTCTTC
.	.	TRBJ2-3	TRBV10-3	CATGLDTDTQYF	TGTGCCACAGGCCTGGACACAGATACGCAGTATTTT
.	TRBD2	TRBJ2-1	TRBV29-1	CSVEAWTSGRARFF	TGCAGCGTTGAAGCCTGGACTAGCGGGAGGGCCAGGTTCTTC
.	.	TRBJ2-1	TRBV28	CASSLPRAYNEQFF	TGTGCCAGCAGTTTGCCAAGAGCCTACAATGAGCAGTTCTTC
.	.	TRBJ2-7	TRBV29-1	CSATRQGSTYEQYF	TGCAGCGCAACCAGGCAGGGGTCGACCTACGAGCAGTACTTC
.	TRBD1	TRBJ1-5	TRBV28	CASSLGQGAQPQHF	TGTGCCAGCAGCTTGGGACAGGGGGCACAGCCCCAGCATTTT
.	.	TRBJ2-1	TRBV15	CATRETDTFNEQFF	TGTGCCACCAGGGAGACCGACACATTCAATGAGCAGTTCTTC
.	.	TRBJ2-3	TRBV4-2	CASSLSPGGGSTDTQYF	TGTGCCAGCAGCCTATCCCCGGGGGGCGGGAGCACAGATACGCAGTATTTT
.	.	TRBJ2-3	TRBV10-3	CATFSELDTQYF	TGTGCCACCTTCAGTGAATTAGATACGCAGTATTTT
once	TRBD2	TRBJ2-7	TRBV6-4	CASSAVAGVPYEQYF	TGTGCCAGCAGTGCTGTAGCGGGAGTCCCCTACGAGCAGTACTTC
.	.	TRBJ1-2	TRBV29-1	CSVEVRHRNNYGYTF	TGCAGCGTTGAGGTTAGGCATCGGAATAACTATGGCTACACCTTC
.	TRBD2	TRBJ2-3	TRBV7-2	CASSFRLAGDLDTQYF	TGTGCCAGCAGCTTCAGACTAGCGGGAGATCTAGATACGCAGTATTTT